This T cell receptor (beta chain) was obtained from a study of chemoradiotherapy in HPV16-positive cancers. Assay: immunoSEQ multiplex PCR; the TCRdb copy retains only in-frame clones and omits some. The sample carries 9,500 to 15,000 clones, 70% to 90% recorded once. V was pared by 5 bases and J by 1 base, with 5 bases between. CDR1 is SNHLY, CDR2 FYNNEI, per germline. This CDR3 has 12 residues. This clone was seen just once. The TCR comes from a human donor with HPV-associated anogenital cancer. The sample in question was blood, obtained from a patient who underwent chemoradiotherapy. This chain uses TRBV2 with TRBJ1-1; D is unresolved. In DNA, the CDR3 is TGTGCCAGCAGTCGACAGAACACTGAAGCTTTCTTT. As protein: CASSRQNTEAFF.